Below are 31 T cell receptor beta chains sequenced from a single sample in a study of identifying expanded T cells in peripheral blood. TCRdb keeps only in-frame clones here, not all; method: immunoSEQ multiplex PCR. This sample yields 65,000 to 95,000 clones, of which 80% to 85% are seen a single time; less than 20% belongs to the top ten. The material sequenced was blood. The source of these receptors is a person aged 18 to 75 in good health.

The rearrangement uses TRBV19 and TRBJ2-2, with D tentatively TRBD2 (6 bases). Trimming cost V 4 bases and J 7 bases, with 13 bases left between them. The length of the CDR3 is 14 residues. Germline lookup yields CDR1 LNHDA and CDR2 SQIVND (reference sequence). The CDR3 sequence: CASSTGLLGGELFF. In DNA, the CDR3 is TGTGCCAGTAGTACGGGACTCCTTGGCGGGGAGCTGTTTTTT.

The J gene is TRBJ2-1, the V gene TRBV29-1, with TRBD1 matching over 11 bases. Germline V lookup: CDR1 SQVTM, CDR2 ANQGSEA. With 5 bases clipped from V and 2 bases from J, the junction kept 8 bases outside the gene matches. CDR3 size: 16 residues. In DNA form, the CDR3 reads TGCAGCGTTCTCAAATCGGGACAGGGGGCCTACAATGAGCAGTTCTTC. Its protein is CSVLKSGQGAYNEQFF.

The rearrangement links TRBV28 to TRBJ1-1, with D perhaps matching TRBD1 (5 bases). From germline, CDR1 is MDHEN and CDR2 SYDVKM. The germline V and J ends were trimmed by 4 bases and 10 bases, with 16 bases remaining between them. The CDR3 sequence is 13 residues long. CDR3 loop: CASSSAGPGVAFF. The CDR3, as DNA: TGTGCCAGCAGTTCCGCAGGGCCGGGTGTAGCTTTCTTT.

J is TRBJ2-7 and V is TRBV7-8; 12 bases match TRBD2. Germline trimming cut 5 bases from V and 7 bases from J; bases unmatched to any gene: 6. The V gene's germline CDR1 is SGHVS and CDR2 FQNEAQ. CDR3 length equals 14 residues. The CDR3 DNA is TGTGCCAGCAGCCCTTGGACTAGCGGGGATGAGCAGTACTTC. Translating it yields CASSPWTSGDEQYF.

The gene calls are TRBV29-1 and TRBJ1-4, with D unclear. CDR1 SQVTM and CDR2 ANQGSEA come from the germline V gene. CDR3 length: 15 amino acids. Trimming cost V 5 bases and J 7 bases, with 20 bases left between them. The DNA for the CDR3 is TGCAGCGTTTCAGGACGTAGCCTGGGTGTTGAAAAACTGTTTTTT. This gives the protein CSVSGRSLGVEKLFF. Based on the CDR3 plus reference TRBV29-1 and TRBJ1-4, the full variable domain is SAVISQKPSRDICQRGTSLTIQCQVDSQVTMMFWYRQQPGQSLTLIATANQGSEATYESGFVIDKFPISRPNLTFSTLTVSNMSPEDSSIYLCSVSGRSLGVEKLFFGSGTQLSVL.

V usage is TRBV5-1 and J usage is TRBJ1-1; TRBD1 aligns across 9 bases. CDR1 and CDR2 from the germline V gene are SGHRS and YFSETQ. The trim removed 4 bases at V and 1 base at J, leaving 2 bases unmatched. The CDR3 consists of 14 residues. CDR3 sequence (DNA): TGCGCCAGCAGCCGGACAGGGGCGAACACTGAAGCTTTCTTT. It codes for CASSRTGANTEAFF.

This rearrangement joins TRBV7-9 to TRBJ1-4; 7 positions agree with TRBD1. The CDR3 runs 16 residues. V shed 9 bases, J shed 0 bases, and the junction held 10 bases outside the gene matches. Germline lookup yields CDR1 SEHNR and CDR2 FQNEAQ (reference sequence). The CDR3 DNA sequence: TGTGCCAGTTGGGGGACAGCACATTCAACTAATGAAAAACTGTTTTTT. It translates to CASWGTAHSTNEKLFF.

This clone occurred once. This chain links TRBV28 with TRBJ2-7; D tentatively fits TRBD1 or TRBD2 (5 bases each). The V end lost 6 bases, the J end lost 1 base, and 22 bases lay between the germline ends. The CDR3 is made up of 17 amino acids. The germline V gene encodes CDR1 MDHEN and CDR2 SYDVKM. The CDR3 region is CASSGTDLVKGSYEQYF. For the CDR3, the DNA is TGTGCCAGCAGCGGGACCGACCTGGTAAAGGGGTCCTACGAGCAGTACTTC.

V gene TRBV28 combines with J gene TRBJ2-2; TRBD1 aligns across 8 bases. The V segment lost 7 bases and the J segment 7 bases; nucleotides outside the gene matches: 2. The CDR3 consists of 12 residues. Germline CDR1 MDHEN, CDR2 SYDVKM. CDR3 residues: CASKTGVGELFF. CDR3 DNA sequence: TGTGCCAGCAAGACAGGGGTCGGGGAGCTGTTTTTT.

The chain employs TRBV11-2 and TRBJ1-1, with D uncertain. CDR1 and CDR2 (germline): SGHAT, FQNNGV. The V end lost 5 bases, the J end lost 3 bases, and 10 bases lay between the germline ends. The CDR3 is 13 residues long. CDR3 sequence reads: CASSPQAYTEAFF. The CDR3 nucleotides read TGTGCCAGCAGCCCTCAAGCTTACACTGAAGCTTTCTTT.

CDR3 DNA: TGTGCCAGCTCACCCCTGCCCTTACCGGGACAGGGGGGATTAGAGCAGTACTTC. Encoded protein: CASSPLPLPGQGGLEQYF. This chain links TRBV18 with TRBJ2-7; TRBD1 matches 11 bases. V was pared by 3 bases and J by 7 bases, with 17 bases of the junction left unmatched. The CDR3 has 18 residues. Germline V gene data show CDR1 as KGHSH and CDR2 as LQKENI.

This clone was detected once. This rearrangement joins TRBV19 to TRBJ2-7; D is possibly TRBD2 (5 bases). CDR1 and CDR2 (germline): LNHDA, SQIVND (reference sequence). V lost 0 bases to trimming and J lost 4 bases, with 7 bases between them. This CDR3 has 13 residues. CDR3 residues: CASSIERGYEQYF. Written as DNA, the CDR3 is TGTGCCAGTAGTATAGAGAGAGGGTACGAGCAGTACTTC.

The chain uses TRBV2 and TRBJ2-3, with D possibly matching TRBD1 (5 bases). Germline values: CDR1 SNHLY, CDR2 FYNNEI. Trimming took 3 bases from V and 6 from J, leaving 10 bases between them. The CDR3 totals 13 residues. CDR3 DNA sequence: TGTGCCAGCAGTGAGGGCGCAGGGGATACGCAGTATTTT. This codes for CASSEGAGDTQYF.

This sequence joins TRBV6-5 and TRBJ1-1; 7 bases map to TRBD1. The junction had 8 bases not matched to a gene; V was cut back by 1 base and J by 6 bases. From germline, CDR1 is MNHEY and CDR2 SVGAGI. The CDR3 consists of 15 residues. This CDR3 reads CASSYLDRTSAEAFF. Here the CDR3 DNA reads TGTGCCAGCAGTTACTTGGACAGGACGTCCGCTGAAGCTTTCTTT.

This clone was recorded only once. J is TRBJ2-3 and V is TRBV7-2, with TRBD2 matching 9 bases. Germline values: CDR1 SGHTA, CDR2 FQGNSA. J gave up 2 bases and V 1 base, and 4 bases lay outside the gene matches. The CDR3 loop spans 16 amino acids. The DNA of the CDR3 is TGTGCCAGCAGCTTAGTAGCGGGAGTGAACACAGATACGCAGTATTTT. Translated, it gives CASSLVAGVNTDTQYF.

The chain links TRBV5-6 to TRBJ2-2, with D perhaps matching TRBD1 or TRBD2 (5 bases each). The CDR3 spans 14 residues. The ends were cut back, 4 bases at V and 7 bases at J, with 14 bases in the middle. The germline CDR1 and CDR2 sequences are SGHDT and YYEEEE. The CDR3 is CASSDGTVYGELFF. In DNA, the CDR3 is TGTGCCAGCAGCGACGGGACGGTCTACGGGGAGCTGTTTTTT.

The CDR3 reads CASSENTGGIYGYTF. CDR3 DNA: TGTGCCAGCAGTGAAAACACAGGGGGCATCTATGGCTACACCTTC. The rearrangement links TRBV6-1 to TRBJ1-2, with TRBD1 matching over 9 bases. Germline V gene lookup returns CDR1 MNHNS and CDR2 SASEGT. The V gene end was trimmed by 2 bases and the J gene end by 4 bases; junction bases not matched to a gene: 5. There are 15 residues in the CDR3.

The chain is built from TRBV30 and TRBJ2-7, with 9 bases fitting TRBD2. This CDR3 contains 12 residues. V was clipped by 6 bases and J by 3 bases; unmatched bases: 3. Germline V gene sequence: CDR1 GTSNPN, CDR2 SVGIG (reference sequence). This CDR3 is CACSGSDYEQYF. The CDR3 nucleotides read TGTGCCTGTAGCGGGAGCGACTACGAGCAGTACTTC. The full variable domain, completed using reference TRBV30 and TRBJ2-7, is SQTIHQWPATLVQPVGSPLSLECTVEGTSNPNLYWYRQAAGRGLQLLFYSVGIGQISSEVPQNLSASRPQDRQFILSSKKLLLSDSGFYLCACSGSDYEQYFGPGTRLTVT.

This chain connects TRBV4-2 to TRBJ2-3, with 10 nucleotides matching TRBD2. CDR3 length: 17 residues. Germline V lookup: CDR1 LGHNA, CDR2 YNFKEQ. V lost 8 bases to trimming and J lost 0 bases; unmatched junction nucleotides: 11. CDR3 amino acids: CASDGKREGHSTDTQYF. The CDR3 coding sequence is TGTGCCAGCGATGGGAAGCGGGAGGGCCATAGCACAGATACGCAGTATTTT.

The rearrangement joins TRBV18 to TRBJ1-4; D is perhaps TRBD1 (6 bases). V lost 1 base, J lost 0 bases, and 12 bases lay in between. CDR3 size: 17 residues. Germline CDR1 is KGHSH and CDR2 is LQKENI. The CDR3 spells CASSPRLQGSTNEKLFF. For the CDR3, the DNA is TGTGCCAGCTCACCACGGTTACAGGGCTCAACTAATGAAAAACTGTTTTTT. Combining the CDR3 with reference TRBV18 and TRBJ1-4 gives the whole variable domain NAGVMQNPRHLVRRRGQEARLRCSPMKGHSHVYWYRQLPEEGLKFMVYLQKENIIDESGMPKERFSAEFPKEGPSILRIQQVVRGDSAAYFCASSPRLQGSTNEKLFFGSGTQLSVL.

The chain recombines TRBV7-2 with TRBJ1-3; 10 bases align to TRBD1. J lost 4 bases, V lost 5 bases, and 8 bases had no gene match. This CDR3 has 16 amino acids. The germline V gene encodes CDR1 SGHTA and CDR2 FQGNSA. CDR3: CASSVDRGPGGNTIYF. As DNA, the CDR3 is TGTGCCAGCAGCGTCGACAGGGGGCCCGGAGGAAACACCATATATTTT.

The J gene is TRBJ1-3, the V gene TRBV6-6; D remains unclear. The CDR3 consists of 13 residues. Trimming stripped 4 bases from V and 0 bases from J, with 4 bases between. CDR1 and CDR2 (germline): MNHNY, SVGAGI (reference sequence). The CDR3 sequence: CASSLDSGNTIYF. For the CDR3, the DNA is TGTGCCAGCAGTTTAGACTCTGGAAACACCATATATTTT.

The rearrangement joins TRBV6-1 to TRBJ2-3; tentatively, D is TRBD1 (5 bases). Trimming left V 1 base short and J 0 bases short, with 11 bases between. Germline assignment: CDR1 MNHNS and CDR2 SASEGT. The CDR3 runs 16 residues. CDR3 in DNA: TGTGCCAGCAGTGAAGGGGCAGGGCCTAGCACAGATACGCAGTATTTT. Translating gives CASSEGAGPSTDTQYF.

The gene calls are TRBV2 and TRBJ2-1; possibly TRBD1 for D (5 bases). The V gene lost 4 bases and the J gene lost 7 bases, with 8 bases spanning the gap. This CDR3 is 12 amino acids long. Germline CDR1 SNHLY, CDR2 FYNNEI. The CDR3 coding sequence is TGTGCCAGCAGTGTATCAGGGAATGAGCAGTTCTTC. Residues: CASSVSGNEQFF.

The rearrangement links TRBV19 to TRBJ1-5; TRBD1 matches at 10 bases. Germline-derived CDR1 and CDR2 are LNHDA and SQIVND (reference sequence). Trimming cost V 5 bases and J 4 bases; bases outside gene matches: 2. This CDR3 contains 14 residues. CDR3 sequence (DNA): TGTGCCAGTAGTGCGGGACAGGGGAATCAGCCCCAGCATTTT. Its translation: CASSAGQGNQPQHF.

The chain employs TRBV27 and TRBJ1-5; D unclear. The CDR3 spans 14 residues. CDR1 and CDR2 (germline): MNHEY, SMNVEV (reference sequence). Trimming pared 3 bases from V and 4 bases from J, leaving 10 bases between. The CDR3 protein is CASSFTRSNQPQHF. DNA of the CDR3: TGTGCCAGCAGTTTTACCAGGAGTAATCAGCCCCAGCATTTT.

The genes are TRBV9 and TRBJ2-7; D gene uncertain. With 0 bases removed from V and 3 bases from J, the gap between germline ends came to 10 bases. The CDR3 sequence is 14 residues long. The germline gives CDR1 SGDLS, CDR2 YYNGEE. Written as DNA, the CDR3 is TGTGCCAGCAGCGTAGGGCCCGAGGTCTACGAGCAGTACTTC. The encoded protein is CASSVGPEVYEQYF.

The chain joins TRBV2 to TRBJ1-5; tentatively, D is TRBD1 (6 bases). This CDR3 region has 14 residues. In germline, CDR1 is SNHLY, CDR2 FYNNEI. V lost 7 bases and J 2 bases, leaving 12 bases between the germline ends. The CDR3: CASKTGVGNQPQHF. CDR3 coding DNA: TGTGCCAGCAAGACAGGAGTGGGCAATCAGCCCCAGCATTTT. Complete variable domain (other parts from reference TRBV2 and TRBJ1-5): EPEVTQTPSHQVTQMGQEVILRCVPISNHLYFYWYRQILGQKVEFLVSFYNNEISEKSEIFDDQFSVERPDGSNFTLKIRSTKLEDSAMYFCASKTGVGNQPQHFGDGTRLSIL.

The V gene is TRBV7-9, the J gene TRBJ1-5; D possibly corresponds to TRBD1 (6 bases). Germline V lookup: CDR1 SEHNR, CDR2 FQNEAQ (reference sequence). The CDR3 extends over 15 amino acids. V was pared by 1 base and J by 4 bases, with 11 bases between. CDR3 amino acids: CASSLVSGANQPQHF. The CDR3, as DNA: TGTGCCAGCAGCTTAGTCTCGGGGGCTAATCAGCCCCAGCATTTT.

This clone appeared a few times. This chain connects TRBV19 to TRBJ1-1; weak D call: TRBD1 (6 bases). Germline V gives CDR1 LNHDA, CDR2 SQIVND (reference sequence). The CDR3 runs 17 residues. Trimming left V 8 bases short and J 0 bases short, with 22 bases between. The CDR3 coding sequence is TGTGCCAGTCGTAGGGCTGCGACAGGAGAATTGAACACTGAAGCTTTCTTT. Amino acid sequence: CASRRAATGELNTEAFF.

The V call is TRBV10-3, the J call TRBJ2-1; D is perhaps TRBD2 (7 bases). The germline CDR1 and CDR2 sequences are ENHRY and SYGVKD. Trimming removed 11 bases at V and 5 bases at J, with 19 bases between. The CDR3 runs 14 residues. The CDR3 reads CAPRGGDGNNEQFF. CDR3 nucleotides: TGTGCCCCGAGGGGGGGCGACGGGAACAATGAGCAGTTCTTC.